These 25 T cell receptor beta chains came from one sample sequenced in a study of Ad26.COV2.S vaccination and SARS-CoV-2 variants. Sequencing used immunoSEQ multiplex PCR; TCRdb keeps in-frame clones, though not all of them. The sample contains hundreds of thousands of clones, around 87% of which appear only once. The treatment was: approximately 18 received Ad26.COV2.S at low or high dose, single or two shots; 5 received placebo; per-sample allocation not given. Following the first vaccine or placebo injection, samples were taken on day 63. The sample here was peripheral blood, taken in a trial of Ad26.COV2.S vaccine versus placebo. The receptor set was obtained from a person between 18 and 60 years old who received the Ad26.COV2.S COVID-19 vaccine or a placebo.

The chain is built from TRBV7-3 and TRBJ2-3; TRBD2 matches at 8 bases. The ends lost 0 bases at V and 4 bases at J; junction bases unmatched: 9. CDR3 size: 17 residues. Germline assignment: CDR1 SGHTA and CDR2 FQGTGA. The CDR3 protein is CASSLTPTTSVSDTQYF. The CDR3 DNA is TGTGCCAGCAGCTTAACTCCAACGACTAGCGTATCAGATACGCAGTATTTT.

This clone was found once. The chain joins TRBV27 to TRBJ1-4, with 8 bases matching TRBD1. V gave up 4 bases and J gave up 7 bases; unmatched junction bases: 8. This CDR3 has 15 residues. Per the germline V gene, CDR1 is MNHEY and CDR2 is SMNVEV (reference sequence). Here the CDR3 DNA reads TGTGCCAGCAGTTCCTGGCAGGGGGCAGGTGAAAAACTGTTTTTT. This codes for CASSSWQGAGEKLFF.

The genes are TRBV6-6 and TRBJ1-1; a weak D match, TRBD1 (6 bases). This CDR3 has 17 amino acids. Trimming removed 5 bases from V and 6 bases from J, with 25 bases in between. The germline gives CDR1 MNHNY, CDR2 SVGAGI (reference sequence). CDR3 nucleotides: TGTGCCAGCAGTCCCACCCCCGGGGGCACCGAAAGGGCTGAAGCTTTCTTT. Protein product: CASSPTPGGTERAEAFF.

V usage is TRBV2 and J usage is TRBJ2-7; perhaps TRBD1 as D (7 bases). Germline lookup yields CDR1 SNHLY and CDR2 FYNNEI. Trimming removed 4 bases from V and 4 bases from J, with 20 bases in between. The CDR3 loop spans 16 amino acids. CDR3 DNA: TGTGCCAGCAGTGGTAGTATCGGGCAGGGGGGTTACGAGCAGTACTTC. Amino acid sequence: CASSGSIGQGGYEQYF.

V usage is TRBV2 and J usage is TRBJ2-2, with TRBD2 identical over 11 bases. This CDR3 region has 15 residues. Germline V gives CDR1 SNHLY, CDR2 FYNNEI. The trim removed 8 bases at V and 1 base at J, leaving 3 bases unmatched. CDR3 sequence: CASPTSGENTGELFF. The CDR3 DNA is TGTGCCAGCCCGACTAGCGGGGAGAACACCGGGGAGCTGTTTTTT. Full variable domain (outside the CDR3, taken from reference TRBV2 and TRBJ2-2): EPEVTQTPSHQVTQMGQEVILRCVPISNHLYFYWYRQILGQKVEFLVSFYNNEISEKSEIFDDQFSVERPDGSNFTLKIRSTKLEDSAMYFCASPTSGENTGELFFGEGSRLTVL.

V gene TRBV29-1 combines with J gene TRBJ1-1, with a possible D match to TRBD1 (5 bases). The germline gives CDR1 SQVTM, CDR2 ANQGSEA. V was cut by 7 bases and J by 4 bases, with 13 bases left in between. The CDR3 has 12 residues. The CDR3 sequence is CSASMGGTEAFF. Written as DNA, the CDR3 is TGCAGCGCTAGTATGGGGGGCACTGAAGCTTTCTTT.

The count of this clone is one. The chain links TRBV19 to TRBJ1-4; unclear D gene. Germline V gives CDR1 LNHDA, CDR2 SQIVND (reference sequence). The CDR3 contains 14 residues. The V end lost 2 bases, the J end lost 0 bases, and 4 bases lay between the germline ends. The chain's CDR3 is CASSIQATNEKLFF. CDR3 in DNA: TGTGCCAGTAGTATACAGGCAACTAATGAAAAACTGTTTTTT. Together with reference TRBV19 and TRBJ1-4, the CDR3 gives the full variable domain: DGGITQSPKYLFRKEGQNVTLSCEQNLNHDAMYWYRQDPGQGLRLIYYSQIVNDFQKGDIAEGYSVSREKKESFPLTVTSAQKNPTAFYLCASSIQATNEKLFFGSGTQLSVL.

The chain links TRBV2 to TRBJ2-3; D remains ambiguous. Trimming cost V 4 bases and J 4 bases, with 6 bases left between them. The CDR3 extends over 12 amino acids. Germline CDR1 is SNHLY and CDR2 is FYNNEI. CDR3 residues: CASSVSADTQYF. The CDR3 DNA sequence: TGTGCCAGCAGTGTGTCGGCAGATACGCAGTATTTT.

On this clone: Other DNA sequences in this specimen translate into the identical CDR3. The CDR3 DNA reads TGCGCCAGCAGCCAAGATCGGGCCGGCAATCAGCCCCAGCATTTT. It translates to CASSQDRAGNQPQHF. V usage is TRBV4-3 and J usage is TRBJ1-5; D gene ambiguous. Trimming took 0 bases from V and 2 from J, leaving 8 bases between them. The CDR3 totals 15 residues. Germline CDR1 reads LGHNA; CDR2 reads YSLEER.

This rearrangement joins TRBV7-2 to TRBJ2-7; D remains ambiguous. Germline loops: CDR1 SGHTA, CDR2 FQGNSA. CDR3 length: 15 residues. With 1 base removed from V and 3 bases from J, the gap between germline ends came to 13 bases. This CDR3 reads CASSLGSGNRYEQYF. Written as DNA, the CDR3 is TGTGCCAGCAGCTTAGGTTCGGGTAATCGCTACGAGCAGTACTTC.

The CDR3 reads CASSLASGNQPQHF. The CDR3 nucleotides are TGTGCCAGCAGCTTAGCGTCAGGGAATCAGCCCCAGCATTTT. J is TRBJ1-5 and V is TRBV7-9, with D perhaps matching TRBD1 (5 bases). CDR3 length equals 14 residues. Germline V lookup: CDR1 SEHNR, CDR2 FQNEAQ (reference sequence). V lost 0 bases to trimming and J lost 4 bases, with 7 bases between them.

The chain is built from TRBV9 and TRBJ1-4; TRBD1 might be the D (6 bases). The CDR3 runs to 14 residues. Germline CDR1 and CDR2: SGDLS and YYNGEE. The V end lost 2 bases, the J end lost 8 bases, and 13 bases lay between the germline ends. CDR3 region: CASSVGGGLEKLFF. As DNA, the CDR3 is TGTGCCAGCAGCGTTGGAGGGGGATTAGAAAAACTGTTTTTT.

The chain combines TRBV5-6 with TRBJ2-1; possibly TRBD2 for D (6 bases). Trimming took 3 bases from V and 1 from J, leaving 17 bases between them. This CDR3 has 17 residues. Germline CDR1 SGHDT, CDR2 YYEEEE. DNA of the CDR3: TGTGCCAGCAGCTCCCCAGGCGGGGTGACTTCCTACAATGAGCAGTTCTTC. This encodes CASSSPGGVTSYNEQFF.

The chain joins TRBV6-6 to TRBJ2-1; 10 bases line up with TRBD1. The CDR3 has 18 amino acids. Germline CDR1 reads MNHNY; CDR2 reads SVGAGI (reference sequence). Trimming cost V 5 bases and J 0 bases; bases outside gene matches: 10. The CDR3 loop reads CASSRAPGQGSSYNEQFF. The CDR3 DNA follows: TGTGCCAGCAGTCGAGCCCCGGGACAGGGGAGCTCCTACAATGAGCAGTTCTTC.

This clone was seen a few times. The genes are TRBV27 and TRBJ2-1, with D perhaps matching TRBD1 (6 bases). CDR1 is MNHEY and CDR2 is SMNVEV in the germline V gene (reference sequence). CDR3 length equals 16 residues. The V and J ends lost 3 bases and 0 bases respectively, with 12 bases between them. The DNA for the CDR3 is TGTGCCAGCAGTTTGAGGACAGTTAGCTCCTACAATGAGCAGTTCTTC. Its protein product is CASSLRTVSSYNEQFF.

The J gene is TRBJ2-1, the V gene TRBV9; D is possibly TRBD2 (6 bases). CDR1 SGDLS and CDR2 YYNGEE come from the germline V gene. V lost 8 bases, J lost 2 bases, and 11 bases lay in between. This CDR3 has 13 residues. The CDR3 DNA sequence: TGTGCCAGTTCCCCTAGCGCCTACAATGAGCAGTTCTTC. Its protein product is CASSPSAYNEQFF.

The V gene is TRBV5-6, the J gene TRBJ1-1; D remains unclear. V was pared by 3 bases and J by 4 bases, with 13 bases between. From germline, CDR1 is SGHDT and CDR2 YYEEEE. The length of the CDR3 is 14 residues. The CDR3: CASSSQRRGTEAFF. CDR3 nucleotides: TGTGCCAGCAGCTCTCAACGACGGGGCACTGAAGCTTTCTTT.

The chain has TRBV13 and TRBJ2-7; D may be TRBD1 (6 bases). CDR3 size: 14 residues. From germline, CDR1 is PRHDT and CDR2 FYEKMQ (reference sequence). V shed 5 bases and J shed 3 bases, with 14 bases lying between them. The CDR3 sequence: CASSPRTDYYEQYF. The CDR3 DNA follows: TGTGCCAGCAGCCCTCGGACAGACTACTACGAGCAGTACTTC.

The chain joins TRBV3-1 (or the pseudogene TRBV3-2) to TRBJ2-7; D might be TRBD1 (6 bases). V was trimmed by 11 bases and J by 0 bases, leaving 17 bases between them. The germline gives CDR1 LGHDT, CDR2 YNNKEL (reference sequence). The CDR3 totals 14 residues. CDR3 amino acids: CAGTTGSSSYEQYF. CDR3 sequence (DNA): TGTGCCGGCACGACAGGCTCGAGCTCCTACGAGCAGTACTTC.

The chain employs TRBV29-1 and TRBJ2-3; D remains unclear. Germline-derived CDR1 and CDR2 are SQVTM and ANQGSEA. There are 15 residues in the CDR3. Trimming removed 7 bases at V and 0 bases at J, with 17 bases between. The CDR3 spells CSGISRGTSTDTQYF. CDR3 coding DNA: TGCAGCGGCATTAGTAGAGGCACTAGCACAGATACGCAGTATTTT.

The chain uses TRBV7-2 and TRBJ1-1; D is uncertain. CDR3 length: 13 residues. CDR1 and CDR2 (germline): SGHTA, FQGNSA. Deletions cut 4 bases from V and 5 bases from J, with 11 bases between. The CDR3 DNA reads as TGTGCCAGCAGCTCAGGAATCCTGACTGAAGCTTTCTTT. It is translated as CASSSGILTEAFF.

The rearrangement uses TRBV18 and TRBJ1-1; 7 bases are shared with TRBD1. Germline CDR1 is KGHSH and CDR2 is LQKENI. Unmatched junction bases numbered 2, after V lost 3 bases and J lost 7 bases. The CDR3 sequence is 12 residues long. CDR3 in DNA: TGTGCCAGCTCACCGACAGGGCATGAAGCTTTCTTT. This codes for CASSPTGHEAFF.

The chain combines TRBV6-5 with TRBJ1-2, with D possibly TRBD1 on 5 matching bases. V was cut by 2 bases and J by 4 bases, with 11 bases left in between. The CDR3 contains 14 residues. Per germline, CDR1 MNHEY and CDR2 SVGAGI. CDR3 in amino acids: CASSYQGAIYGYTF. DNA for the CDR3: TGTGCCAGCAGTTACCAGGGTGCCATCTATGGCTACACCTTC.

The CDR3 DNA is TGTGCCAGCAGCCCGCGGCTAGCGGGGGGCTACTCGAACACCGGGGAGCTGTTTTTT. Protein product: CASSPRLAGGYSNTGELFF. This rearrangement joins TRBV7-6 to TRBJ2-2; 11 nucleotides match TRBD2. Unmatched junction bases numbered 11, after V lost 5 bases and J lost 0 bases. This CDR3 contains 19 residues. CDR1 is SGHVS, CDR2 FNYEAQ, per germline.

Only a few counts were recorded for this clone. The V call is TRBV5-1, the J call TRBJ2-7; D is undetermined. Deletions cut 0 bases from V and 4 bases from J, with 17 bases between. Germline CDR1 and CDR2: SGHRS and YFSETQ. The CDR3 runs 16 residues. In DNA form, the CDR3 reads TGCGCCAGCAGCTTGGCCCCGGGTCAGGATACTTACGAGCAGTACTTC. This codes for CASSLAPGQDTYEQYF.